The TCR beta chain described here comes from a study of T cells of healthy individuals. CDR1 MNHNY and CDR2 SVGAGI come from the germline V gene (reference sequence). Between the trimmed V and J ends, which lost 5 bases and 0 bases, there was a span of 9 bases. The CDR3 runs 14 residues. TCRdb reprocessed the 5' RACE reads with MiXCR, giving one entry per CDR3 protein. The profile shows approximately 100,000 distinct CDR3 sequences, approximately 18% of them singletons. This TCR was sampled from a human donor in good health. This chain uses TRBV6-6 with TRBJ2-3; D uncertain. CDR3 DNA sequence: TGTGCCAGCAGTCAAAAAGACAGCACAGATACGCAGTATTTT. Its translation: CASSQKDSTDTQYF.